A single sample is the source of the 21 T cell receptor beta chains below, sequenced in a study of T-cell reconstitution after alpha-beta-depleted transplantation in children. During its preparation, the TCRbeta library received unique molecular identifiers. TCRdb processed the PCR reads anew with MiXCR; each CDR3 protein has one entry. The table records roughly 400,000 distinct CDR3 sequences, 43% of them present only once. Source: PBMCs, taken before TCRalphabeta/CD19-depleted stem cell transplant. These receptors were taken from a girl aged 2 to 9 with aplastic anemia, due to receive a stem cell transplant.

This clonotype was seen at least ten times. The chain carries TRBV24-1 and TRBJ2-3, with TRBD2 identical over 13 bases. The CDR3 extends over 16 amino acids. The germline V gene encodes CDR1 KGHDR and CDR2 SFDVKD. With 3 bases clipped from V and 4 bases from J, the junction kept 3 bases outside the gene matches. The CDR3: CATSDRLAGGPDTQYF. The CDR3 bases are TGTGCCACCAGTGATCGACTAGCGGGAGGCCCAGATACGCAGTATTTT.

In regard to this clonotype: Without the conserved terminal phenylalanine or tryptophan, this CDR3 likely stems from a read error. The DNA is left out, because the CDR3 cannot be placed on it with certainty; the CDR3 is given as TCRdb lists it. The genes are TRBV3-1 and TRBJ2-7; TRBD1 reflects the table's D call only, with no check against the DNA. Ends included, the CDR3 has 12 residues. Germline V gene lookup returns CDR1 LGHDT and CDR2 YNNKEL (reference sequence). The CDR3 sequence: CASSRLGGSLYS.

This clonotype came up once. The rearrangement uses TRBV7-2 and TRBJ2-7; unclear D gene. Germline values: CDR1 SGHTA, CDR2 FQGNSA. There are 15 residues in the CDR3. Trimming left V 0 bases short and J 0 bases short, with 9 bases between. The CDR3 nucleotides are TGTGCCAGCAGCTTAGCGCCGGCCAGCTCCTACGAGCAGTACTTC. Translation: CASSLAPASSYEQYF.

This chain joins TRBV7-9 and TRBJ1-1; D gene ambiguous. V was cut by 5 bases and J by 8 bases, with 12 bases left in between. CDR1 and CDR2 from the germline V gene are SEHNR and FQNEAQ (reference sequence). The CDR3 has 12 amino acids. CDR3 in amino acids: CASSLTVPEAFF. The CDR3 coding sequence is TGTGCCAGCAGCCTTACTGTCCCGGAAGCTTTCTTT.

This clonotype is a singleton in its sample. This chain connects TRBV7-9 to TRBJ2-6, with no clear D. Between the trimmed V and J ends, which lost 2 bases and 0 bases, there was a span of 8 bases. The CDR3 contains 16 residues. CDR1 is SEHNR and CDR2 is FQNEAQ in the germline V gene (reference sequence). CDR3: CASSLYVLSGANVLTF. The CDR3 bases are TGTGCCAGCAGCTTATATGTCCTCTCTGGGGCCAACGTCCTGACTTTC.

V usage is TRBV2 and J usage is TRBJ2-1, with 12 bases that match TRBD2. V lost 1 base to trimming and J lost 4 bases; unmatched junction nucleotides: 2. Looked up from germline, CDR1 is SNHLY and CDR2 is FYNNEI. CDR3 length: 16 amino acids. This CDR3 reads CASSEGTSGIYNEQFF. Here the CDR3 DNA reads TGTGCCAGCAGTGAAGGGACTAGCGGGATATACAATGAGCAGTTCTTC.

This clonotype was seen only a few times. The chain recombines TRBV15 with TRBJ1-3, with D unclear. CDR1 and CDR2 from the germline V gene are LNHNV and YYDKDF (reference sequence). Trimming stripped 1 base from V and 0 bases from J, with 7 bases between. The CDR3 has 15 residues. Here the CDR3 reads CATSRVPTSGNTIYF. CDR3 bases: TGTGCCACCAGCAGAGTGCCAACCTCTGGAAACACCATATATTTT.

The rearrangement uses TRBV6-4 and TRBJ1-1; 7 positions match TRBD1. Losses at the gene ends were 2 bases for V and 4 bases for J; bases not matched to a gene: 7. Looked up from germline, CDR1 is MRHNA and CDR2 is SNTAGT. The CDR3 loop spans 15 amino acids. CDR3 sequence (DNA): TGTGCCAGCAGTGACCCTGACAGGGTGACCACTGAAGCTTTCTTT. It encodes CASSDPDRVTTEAFF.

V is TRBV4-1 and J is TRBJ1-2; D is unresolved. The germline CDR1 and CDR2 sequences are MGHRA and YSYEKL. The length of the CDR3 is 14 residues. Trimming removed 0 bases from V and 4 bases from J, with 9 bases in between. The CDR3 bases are TGCGCCAGCAGCCAAGATTGGACTGTCTATGGCTACACCTTC. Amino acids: CASSQDWTVYGYTF.

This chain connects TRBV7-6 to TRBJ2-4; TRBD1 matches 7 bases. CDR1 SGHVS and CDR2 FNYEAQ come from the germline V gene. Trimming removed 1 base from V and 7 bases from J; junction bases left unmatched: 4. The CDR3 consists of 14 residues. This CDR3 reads CASSLGTGSNIQYF. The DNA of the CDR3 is TGTGCCAGCAGCTTAGGGACAGGTTCGAACATTCAGTACTTC. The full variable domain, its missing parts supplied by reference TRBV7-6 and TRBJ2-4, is GAGVSQSPRYKVTKRGQDVALRCDPISGHVSLYWYRQALGQGPEFLTYFNYEAQQDKSGLPNDRFSAERPEGSISTLTIQRTEQRDSAMYRCASSLGTGSNIQYFGAGTRLSVL.

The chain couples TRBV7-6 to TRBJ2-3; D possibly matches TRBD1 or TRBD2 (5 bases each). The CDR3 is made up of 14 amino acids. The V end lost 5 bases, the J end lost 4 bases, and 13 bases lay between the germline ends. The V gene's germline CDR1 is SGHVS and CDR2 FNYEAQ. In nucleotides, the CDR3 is TGTGCCAGCAGCGGCAGGGACGGACCAGATACGCAGTATTTT. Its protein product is CASSGRDGPDTQYF.

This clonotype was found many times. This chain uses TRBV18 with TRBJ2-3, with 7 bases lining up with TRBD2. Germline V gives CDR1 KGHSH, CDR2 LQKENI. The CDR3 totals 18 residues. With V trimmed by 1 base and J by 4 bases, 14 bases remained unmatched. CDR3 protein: CASSPRSGSGGGPDTQYF. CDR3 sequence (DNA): TGTGCCAGCTCACCACGTAGCGGGTCCGGAGGTGGTCCAGATACGCAGTATTTT.

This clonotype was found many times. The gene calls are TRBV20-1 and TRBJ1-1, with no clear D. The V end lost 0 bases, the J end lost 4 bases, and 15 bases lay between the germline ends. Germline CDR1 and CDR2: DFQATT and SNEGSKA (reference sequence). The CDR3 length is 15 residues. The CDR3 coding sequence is TGCAGTGCTAGAGATCCTGGAGGCTTGGGCACTGAAGCTTTCTTT. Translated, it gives CSARDPGGLGTEAFF.

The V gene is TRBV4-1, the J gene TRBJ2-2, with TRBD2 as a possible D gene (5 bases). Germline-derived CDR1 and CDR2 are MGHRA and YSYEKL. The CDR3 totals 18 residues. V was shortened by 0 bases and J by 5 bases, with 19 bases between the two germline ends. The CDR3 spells CASSQDRGPGGSTGELFF. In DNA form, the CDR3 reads TGCGCCAGCAGCCAAGATCGAGGGCCAGGTGGGAGTACCGGGGAGCTGTTTTTT.

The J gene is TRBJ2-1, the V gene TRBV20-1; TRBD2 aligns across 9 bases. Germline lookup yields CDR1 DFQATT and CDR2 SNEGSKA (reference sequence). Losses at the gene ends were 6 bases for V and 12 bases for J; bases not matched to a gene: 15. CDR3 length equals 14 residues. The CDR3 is CSALTGTSLSRQFF. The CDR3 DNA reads TGCAGTGCCCTCACCGGGACTAGCTTATCCAGGCAGTTCTTC.

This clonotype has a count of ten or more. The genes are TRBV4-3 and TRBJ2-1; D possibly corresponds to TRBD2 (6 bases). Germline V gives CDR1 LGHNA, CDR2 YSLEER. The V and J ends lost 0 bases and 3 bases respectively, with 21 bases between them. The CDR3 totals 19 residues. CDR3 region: CASSQDYSPLAYYYNEQFF. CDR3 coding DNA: TGCGCCAGCAGCCAAGACTACAGCCCCCTAGCGTATTACTACAATGAGCAGTTCTTC.

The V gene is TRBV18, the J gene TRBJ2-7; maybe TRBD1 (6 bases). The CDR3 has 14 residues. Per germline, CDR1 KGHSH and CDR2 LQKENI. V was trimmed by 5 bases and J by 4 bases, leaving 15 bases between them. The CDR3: CASSIDTGTYEQYF. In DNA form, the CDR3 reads TGTGCCAGCTCAATTGACACAGGGACGTACGAGCAGTACTTC.

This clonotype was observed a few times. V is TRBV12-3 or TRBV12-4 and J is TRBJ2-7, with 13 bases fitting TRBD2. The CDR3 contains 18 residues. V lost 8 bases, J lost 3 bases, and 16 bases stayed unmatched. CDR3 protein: CASPGRTSGGPRYYEQYF. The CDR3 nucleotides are TGTGCCAGCCCCGGAAGGACTAGCGGGGGCCCCCGGTACTACGAGCAGTACTTC.

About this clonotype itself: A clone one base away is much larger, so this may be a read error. The CDR3 protein is CASSLGLEIDDQYF. CDR3 bases: TGTGCCAGCAGTTTAGGACTAGAGATCGACGATCAGTACTTC. The V gene is TRBV27, the J gene TRBJ2-7, with 7 bases identical to TRBD2. Germline V gene data show CDR1 as MNHEY and CDR2 as SMNVEV (reference sequence). CDR3 length: 14 amino acids.

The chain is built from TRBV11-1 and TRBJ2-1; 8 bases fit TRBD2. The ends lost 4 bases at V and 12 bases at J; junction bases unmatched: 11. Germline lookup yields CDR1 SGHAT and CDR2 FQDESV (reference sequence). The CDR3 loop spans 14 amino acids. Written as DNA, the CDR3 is TGTGCCAGCAGCTCCTCCGGGACTAGGACGTCGCAGTTCTTC. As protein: CASSSSGTRTSQFF.

The CDR3: CASTDPPDRPGYEQYF. The CDR3 DNA is TGTGCCAGCACCGACCCGCCGGACAGGCCGGGCTACGAGCAGTACTTC. The chain joins TRBV6-1 to TRBJ2-7, with 7 nucleotides matching TRBD1. Germline V CDR1 and CDR2: MNHNS, SASEGT. The CDR3 covers 16 residues. V gave up 7 bases and J gave up 3 bases; unmatched junction bases: 15.